The 32 T cell receptor beta chains presented below share a single source sample, sequenced in a study of blood T cell repertoires in COVID-19. Sequencing used immunoSEQ multiplex PCR; TCRdb keeps in-frame clones, though not all of them. The sample lists under 300,000 clones; approximately 90% were seen once. The sequencing input was PBMCs or T cells enriched from blood (not recorded which). All receptors derive from a young woman with acute COVID-19.

The chain couples TRBV3-1 (or the pseudogene TRBV3-2) to TRBJ1-1, with TRBD1 matching over 11 bases. Germline CDR1 reads LGHDT; CDR2 reads YNNKEL (reference sequence). The CDR3 runs to 15 residues. With V trimmed by 3 bases and J by 4 bases, 4 bases remained unmatched. For the CDR3, the DNA is TGTGCCAGCAGCCAGGACAGGGGGCTGAGCACTGAAGCTTTCTTT. Translation gives CASSQDRGLSTEAFF.

This chain joins TRBV9 and TRBJ2-1, with D perhaps matching TRBD1 (6 bases). Trimming took 1 base from V and 5 from J, leaving 22 bases between them. This CDR3 has 18 residues. Germline CDR1 and CDR2: SGDLS and YYNGEE. The CDR3 spells CASSVLPTGSLSDNEQFF. The CDR3 DNA is TGTGCCAGCAGCGTACTCCCAACAGGGTCTCTAAGCGACAATGAGCAGTTCTTC.

This sequence joins TRBV28 and TRBJ2-3; D is unclear. Germline loops: CDR1 MDHEN, CDR2 SYDVKM. The V end was cut by 8 bases, the J end by 1 base, with 7 bases between. The CDR3 totals 12 residues. CDR3 sequence: CASGTGTDTQYF. CDR3 bases: TGTGCCAGCGGCACCGGCACAGATACGCAGTATTTT.

This chain uses TRBV9 with TRBJ2-3, with D possibly being TRBD2 (6 bases). The CDR3 is 15 amino acids. The germline gives CDR1 SGDLS, CDR2 YYNGEE. V gave up 0 bases and J gave up 4 bases, with 12 bases separating them. The CDR3 DNA is TGTGCCAGCAGCGTAGGACTAGGACTCGCAGATACGCAGTATTTT. Residues: CASSVGLGLADTQYF.

There are a few counts of this clone. This chain connects TRBV29-1 to TRBJ2-5; TRBD2 agrees at 9 bases. This CDR3 spans 19 amino acids. J lost 4 bases, V lost 2 bases, and 20 bases had no gene match. Germline-derived CDR1 and CDR2 are SQVTM and ANQGSEA. CDR3 loop: CSVETSVEASGVLAETQYF. CDR3 DNA: TGCAGCGTTGAAACATCAGTGGAAGCTAGCGGGGTCCTAGCAGAGACCCAGTACTTC.

This clone showed up just a few times. The CDR3 protein is CASSLYGDQPQHF. In DNA form, the CDR3 reads TGTGCCAGCAGCTTATACGGGGATCAGCCCCAGCATTTT. The chain couples TRBV7-8 to TRBJ1-5; D remains unclear. V was cut by 2 bases and J by 5 bases, with 7 bases left in between. Germline CDR1 SGHVS, CDR2 FQNEAQ. The CDR3 sequence is 13 residues long.

This clone was counted only a few times. The J gene is TRBJ2-7, the V gene TRBV28; possibly TRBD2 for D (5 bases). This CDR3 spans 14 amino acids. Germline V lookup: CDR1 MDHEN, CDR2 SYDVKM. V lost 3 bases to trimming and J lost 3 bases, with 12 bases between them. Written as DNA, the CDR3 is TGTGCCAGCAGTTTCGAAACTAGAATCTACGAGCAGTACTTC. Amino acid sequence: CASSFETRIYEQYF.

In its sample, this clone was seen once. This sequence joins TRBV5-1 and TRBJ1-4; D is undetermined. V gave up 2 bases and J gave up 7 bases, with 12 bases separating them. The CDR3 is 14 residues long. The germline CDR1 and CDR2 sequences are SGHRS and YFSETQ. CDR3 sequence reads: CASSFGAASEKLFF. The CDR3 nucleotides read TGCGCCAGCAGCTTCGGTGCCGCGAGTGAAAAACTGTTTTTT.

The chain uses TRBV18 and TRBJ1-5; TRBD1 might be the D (5 bases). Germline-derived CDR1 and CDR2 are KGHSH and LQKENI. V was shortened by 5 bases and J by 6 bases, with 20 bases between the two germline ends. The CDR3 spans 16 residues. CDR3 loop: CASSSEPGSLGQPQHF. The CDR3, as DNA: TGTGCCAGCTCAAGTGAGCCAGGGTCCCTAGGTCAGCCCCAGCATTTT.

The chain couples TRBV6-2 or TRBV6-3 to TRBJ2-3; 8 bases are a match to TRBD1. The CDR3 sequence is 14 residues long. CDR1 and CDR2 from the germline V gene are MNHEY and SVGEGT. Losses at the gene ends were 5 bases for V and 2 bases for J; bases not matched to a gene: 3. This CDR3 reads CASSRTGFTDTQYF. The CDR3 DNA reads as TGTGCCAGCAGTCGGACAGGGTTCACAGATACGCAGTATTTT.

The CDR3 loop reads CASSDGLAGYEQYF. CDR3 DNA sequence: TGTGCCAGCAGCGACGGACTAGCGGGCTACGAGCAGTACTTC. The chain carries TRBV5-4 and TRBJ2-7; 11 nucleotides line up with TRBD2. The trim removed 4 bases at V and 3 bases at J, leaving 3 bases unmatched. This CDR3 is built from 14 residues. Germline assignment: CDR1 SGHNT and CDR2 YYREEE (reference sequence).

The chain joins TRBV18 to TRBJ2-1; 10 positions agree with TRBD1. Germline CDR1 and CDR2: KGHSH and LQKENI. The CDR3 consists of 16 residues. V was pared by 4 bases and J by 7 bases, with 10 bases of the junction left unmatched. The CDR3 region is CASSRAGTGAVNEQFF. As DNA, the CDR3 is TGTGCCAGCTCACGGGCCGGGACAGGGGCAGTAAATGAGCAGTTCTTC. Full variable domain (missing parts from reference TRBV18 and TRBJ2-1): NAGVMQNPRHLVRRRGQEARLRCSPMKGHSHVYWYRQLPEEGLKFMVYLQKENIIDESGMPKERFSAEFPKEGPSILRIQQVVRGDSAAYFCASSRAGTGAVNEQFFGPGTRLTVL.

The rearrangement uses TRBV18 and TRBJ1-5, with TRBD1 identical over 7 bases. The CDR3 loop spans 16 amino acids. The J segment lost 1 base and the V segment lost 5 bases, leaving 8 bases of the junction unmatched. CDR1 and CDR2 from the germline V gene are KGHSH and LQKENI. DNA of the CDR3: TGTGCCAGCTCAGAATTGACAGGGATGAGCAATCAGCCCCAGCATTTT. Protein product: CASSELTGMSNQPQHF.

The rearrangement uses TRBV11-2 and TRBJ2-5, with 13 bases fitting TRBD2. Looked up from germline, CDR1 is SGHAT and CDR2 is FQNNGV. This CDR3 has 16 amino acids. J was trimmed by 0 bases and V by 5 bases; bases with no gene match: 3. CDR3 DNA sequence: TGTGCCAGCAGCATGACTAGCGGGAGGTACCAAGAGACCCAGTACTTC. This gives the protein CASSMTSGRYQETQYF.

The rearrangement joins TRBV27 to TRBJ2-3; D gene uncertain. The CDR3 runs to 15 residues. Germline values: CDR1 MNHEY, CDR2 SMNVEV (reference sequence). V lost 6 bases and J lost 3, with 16 bases in between. The CDR3 nucleotides are TGTGCCAGCAGCGGGTCAACCTTAAGGACAGATACGCAGTATTTT. Its protein product is CASSGSTLRTDTQYF.

The chain recombines TRBV3-1 (or the pseudogene TRBV3-2) with TRBJ2-5, with 8 positions matching TRBD2. CDR3 length: 19 amino acids. The germline gives CDR1 LGHDT, CDR2 YNNKEL (reference sequence). Unmatched junction bases numbered 16, after V lost 0 bases and J lost 4 bases. The CDR3 nucleotides read TGTGCCAGCAGCCAAGATAAGACGGGGGGGACCCCCTCCGTAGAGACCCAGTACTTC. Encoded protein: CASSQDKTGGTPSVETQYF.

This chain links TRBV6-5 with TRBJ1-2; TRBD1 is a possible D gene (6 bases). V lost 7 bases and J 3 bases, leaving 15 bases between the germline ends. The CDR3 has 14 residues. Germline assignment: CDR1 MNHEY and CDR2 SVGAGI. The chain's CDR3 is CASTSRRTDYGYTF. The CDR3 nucleotides read TGTGCCAGCACCTCTAGAAGGACAGACTATGGCTACACCTTC.

This clone came up once. V and J are TRBV15 and TRBJ1-1, with D possibly matching TRBD1 (6 bases). Trimming shortened V by 5 bases and J by 4 bases, and 14 bases separated the two germline ends. CDR3 size: 14 residues. CDR1 is LNHNV and CDR2 is YYDKDF in the germline V gene (reference sequence). CDR3 sequence reads: CATSFEGGGTEAFF. As DNA, the CDR3 is TGTGCCACCAGCTTCGAAGGGGGGGGCACTGAAGCTTTCTTT.

J is TRBJ2-1 and V is TRBV9; D may be TRBD2 (5 bases). The CDR3 has 15 amino acids. V was clipped by 1 base and J by 6 bases, with 14 bases between them. CDR1 SGDLS and CDR2 YYNGEE come from the germline V gene. The CDR3 DNA is TGTGCCAGCAGCGTATCGGGCGGACTCGCCAATGAGCAGTTCTTC. Amino acids: CASSVSGGLANEQFF.

This clone was seen only a few times. In DNA form, the CDR3 reads TGTGCCAGCAGCCAAACTACAGGGACTGAAGCTTTCTTT. This gives the protein CASSQTTGTEAFF. The rearrangement uses TRBV3-1 (or the pseudogene TRBV3-2) and TRBJ1-1; perhaps TRBD1 as D (6 bases). The V gene's germline CDR1 is LGHDT and CDR2 YNNKEL (reference sequence). Trimming took 2 bases from V and 5 from J, leaving 9 bases between them. The CDR3 loop spans 13 amino acids.

V gene TRBV7-9 combines with J gene TRBJ2-5; 8 positions agree with TRBD2. There are 13 residues in the CDR3. The junction had 5 bases not matched to a gene; V was cut back by 6 bases and J by 5 bases. In germline, CDR1 is SEHNR, CDR2 FQNEAQ (reference sequence). The CDR3 DNA sequence: TGTGCCAGCAGTGACGGGACTAGGGAGACCCAGTACTTC. Amino acids: CASSDGTRETQYF.

The gene calls are TRBV27 and TRBJ2-3; TRBD2 might be the D (5 bases). V shed 5 bases and J shed 5 bases, with 11 bases lying between them. Looked up from germline, CDR1 is MNHEY and CDR2 is SMNVEV (reference sequence). The CDR3 loop spans 13 amino acids. In DNA, the CDR3 is TGTGCCAGCAGTCCCTGGGCGGGAGATACGCAGTATTTT. Its protein product is CASSPWAGDTQYF.

The V call is TRBV10-3, the J call TRBJ2-3; a weak D match, TRBD2 (5 bases). V lost 5 bases and J lost 4, with 25 bases in between. CDR1 and CDR2 (germline): ENHRY, SYGVKD. The CDR3 spans 18 residues. The CDR3 coding sequence is TGTGCCATCAGTACCTCTCCTACTAGGCCCGACCTCTCAGATACGCAGTATTTT. Translated: CAISTSPTRPDLSDTQYF.

This chain uses TRBV29-1 with TRBJ2-5; D uncertain. The length of the CDR3 is 12 residues. The germline V gene has CDR1 SQVTM and CDR2 ANQGSEA. V was pared by 3 bases and J by 5 bases, with 10 bases between. The CDR3 here is CSVDWSQETQYF. The CDR3 nucleotides read TGCAGCGTTGACTGGTCCCAGGAGACCCAGTACTTC.

This rearrangement joins TRBV27 to TRBJ1-6; 10 nucleotides line up with TRBD1. This CDR3 is built from 13 residues. Germline V CDR1 and CDR2: MNHEY, SMNVEV (reference sequence). Trimming took 2 bases from V and 13 from J; bases not matched to a gene: 2. CDR3 sequence: CASSLDRGLPLHF. The CDR3 DNA sequence: TGTGCCAGCAGTTTAGACAGGGGGCTCCCCCTCCACTTT.

The chain links TRBV29-1 to TRBJ1-1; 9 positions agree with TRBD1. The CDR3 has 12 residues. J was trimmed by 10 bases and V by 7 bases; bases with no gene match: 10. Germline V CDR1 and CDR2: SQVTM, ANQGSEA. The CDR3 coding sequence is TGCAGCGGTCGGACAGGGGAAAGGGGAGCTTTCTTT. Residues: CSGRTGERGAFF.

The rearrangement joins TRBV19 to TRBJ2-5, with 10 bases identical to TRBD1. The V segment lost 3 bases and the J segment 5 bases; nucleotides outside the gene matches: 9. CDR3 size: 16 residues. In germline, CDR1 is LNHDA, CDR2 SQIVND (reference sequence). DNA for the CDR3: TGTGCCAGTAGTATCGGACCGGGACAGGGGATGGAGACCCAGTACTTC. Translation gives CASSIGPGQGMETQYF.

This chain uses TRBV6-5 with TRBJ1-2; the D gene is possibly TRBD1 (5 bases). This CDR3 is built from 13 residues. Germline assignment: CDR1 MNHEY and CDR2 SVGAGI. Deletions cut 8 bases from V and 3 bases from J, with 13 bases between. The CDR3 nucleotides read TGTGCCAGCCTGGGGGGAGGGGACTATGGCTACACCTTC. This codes for CASLGGGDYGYTF.

The chain uses TRBV5-4 and TRBJ1-4; 8 bases are a match to TRBD1. CDR1 SGHNT and CDR2 YYREEE come from the germline V gene (reference sequence). The CDR3 runs 13 residues. The V gene end was trimmed by 2 bases and the J gene end by 13 bases; junction bases not matched to a gene: 7. CDR3 in DNA: TGTGCCAGCAGCTTTCAGGGGGCTCGGATACTGTTTTTT. This sequence encodes CASSFQGARILFF. Full variable domain (rest looked up from reference TRBV5-4 and TRBJ1-4): ETGVTQSPTHLIKTRGQQVTLRCSSQSGHNTVSWYQQALGQGPQFIFQYYREEENGRGNFPPRFSGLQFPNYSSELNVNALELDDSALYLCASSFQGARILFFGSGTQLSVL.

This clone was seen more than once but under ten times. This CDR3 reads CASSLVGGGSGNTIYF. CDR3 nucleotides: TGTGCCAGCAGCTTAGTGGGCGGGGGTTCTGGAAACACCATATATTTT. The chain has TRBV7-8 and TRBJ1-3, with D tentatively TRBD1 (5 bases). V lost 1 base and J 1 base, leaving 11 bases between the germline ends. The CDR3 covers 16 residues. The germline V gene encodes CDR1 SGHVS and CDR2 FQNEAQ.

This chain uses TRBV18 with TRBJ2-2; 8 nucleotides match TRBD2. V lost 3 bases and J lost 0; bases outside the gene matches: 9. CDR1 is KGHSH and CDR2 is LQKENI in the germline V gene. CDR3 length equals 18 residues. CDR3: CASSPRLSGGPNTGELFF. CDR3 nucleotides: TGTGCCAGCTCACCCCGTCTCTCGGGGGGGCCGAACACCGGGGAGCTGTTTTTT.

The chain carries TRBV29-1 and TRBJ2-1, with D uncertain. Germline-derived CDR1 and CDR2 are SQVTM and ANQGSEA. V was pared by 4 bases and J by 0 bases, with 16 bases between. The CDR3 length is 16 residues. In DNA, the CDR3 is TGCAGCGTTGTTCCAACTATGATTAGCTCCTACAATGAGCAGTTCTTC. It codes for CSVVPTMISSYNEQFF.